A single sample gave rise to the 27 T cell receptor beta chains below, sequenced in a study of blood T cell repertoires in COVID-19. The assay was immunoSEQ multiplex PCR, and TCRdb's table has in-frame clones only and misses some. The sample shows about 59,000 clones, over 75% of them seen only once. The sequencing sample was made of peripheral blood. The receptors derive from a human donor in a cohort sampled during active COVID-19.

V gene TRBV4-3 combines with J gene TRBJ2-2; no clear D gene. The CDR3 is 14 amino acids. The V gene lost 4 bases and the J gene lost 1 base, with 7 bases spanning the gap. The V gene's germline CDR1 is LGHNA and CDR2 YSLEER. The DNA of the CDR3 is TGCGCCAGCAGCCGTGACTGGAACACCGGGGAGCTGTTTTTT. Amino acids: CASSRDWNTGELFF.

The chain has TRBV28 and TRBJ2-1; 7 bases match TRBD2. The CDR3 totals 15 residues. Germline loops: CDR1 MDHEN, CDR2 SYDVKM. With 4 bases clipped from V and 4 bases from J, the junction kept 7 bases outside the gene matches. DNA for the CDR3: TGTGCCAGCAGTTCCCGGGGGGTGGCATACAATGAGCAGTTCTTC. Its translation is CASSSRGVAYNEQFF.

The chain recombines TRBV3-1 (or the pseudogene TRBV3-2) with TRBJ1-1, with TRBD1 identical over 9 bases. CDR1 and CDR2 from the germline V gene are LGHDT and YNNKEL (reference sequence). The CDR3 totals 17 residues. The ends lost 3 bases at V and 6 bases at J; junction bases unmatched: 14. CDR3 region: CASSHRDRAPSPSEAFF. The CDR3 nucleotides read TGTGCCAGCAGCCATCGGGACAGGGCGCCATCTCCTTCTGAAGCTTTCTTT.

The chain recombines TRBV29-1 with TRBJ2-1, with 9 bases matching TRBD1. CDR3 length: 14 amino acids. The J segment lost 7 bases and the V segment lost 4 bases, leaving 8 bases of the junction unmatched. Germline V lookup: CDR1 SQVTM, CDR2 ANQGSEA. The CDR3 coding sequence is TGCAGCGTTGGAGGGACAGGGTCGGGGAATGAGCAGTTCTTC. It specifies CSVGGTGSGNEQFF.

The chain is built from TRBV6-2 or TRBV6-3 and TRBJ2-3; 8 bases are a match to TRBD2. Per the germline V gene, CDR1 is MNHEY and CDR2 is SVGEGT. V gave up 7 bases and J gave up 0 bases; unmatched junction bases: 6. The CDR3 sequence is 15 residues long. Written as DNA, the CDR3 is TGTGCCAGCAACCCACTAGCGGAGAGCACAGATACGCAGTATTTT. Its translation: CASNPLAESTDTQYF.

This clone was seen at least ten times. The genes are TRBV19 and TRBJ2-5; a possible D gene is TRBD2 (5 bases). Trimming removed 1 base at V and 5 bases at J, with 14 bases between. CDR1 and CDR2 (germline): LNHDA, SQIVND (reference sequence). The CDR3 runs 15 residues. The CDR3 bases are TGTGCCAGTAGTATAGGGGCCGGACTGCGGGAGACCCAGTACTTC. This codes for CASSIGAGLRETQYF.

The rearrangement links TRBV11-2 to TRBJ2-2, with D possibly being TRBD2 (5 bases). From germline, CDR1 is SGHAT and CDR2 FQNNGV. CDR3 length equals 14 residues. Trimming took 5 bases from V and 3 from J, leaving 10 bases between them. The CDR3 reads CASSPWGDTGELFF. In nucleotides, the CDR3 is TGTGCCAGCAGCCCCTGGGGAGACACCGGGGAGCTGTTTTTT. Complete variable domain (other parts from reference TRBV11-2 and TRBJ2-2): EAGVAQSPRYKIIEKRQSVAFWCNPISGHATLYWYQQILGQGPKLLIQFQNNGVVDDSQLPKDRFSAERLKGVDSTLKIQPAKLEDSAVYLCASSPWGDTGELFFGEGSRLTVL.

This chain uses TRBV6-5 with TRBJ2-7, with 13 bases aligning to TRBD2. Germline CDR1 is MNHEY and CDR2 is SVGAGI. Trimming took 6 bases from V and 5 from J; bases not matched to a gene: 4. The CDR3 extends over 14 amino acids. This chain's CDR3 is CASSRTSGSHEQYF. CDR3 DNA: TGTGCCAGCAGCCGGACTAGCGGGAGTCACGAGCAGTACTTC.

V and J are TRBV2 and TRBJ1-6; 8 bases align to TRBD1. J lost 5 bases, V lost 3 bases, and 6 bases had no gene match. The germline V gene has CDR1 SNHLY and CDR2 FYNNEI. The CDR3 length is 16 residues. CDR3 in amino acids: CASSDRGRPDNSPLHF. The CDR3 DNA sequence: TGTGCCAGCAGTGACAGGGGGCGCCCCGATAATTCACCCCTCCACTTT.

V and J are TRBV4-1 and TRBJ2-3; 11 positions agree with TRBD2. Germline lookup yields CDR1 MGHRA and CDR2 YSYEKL. With V trimmed by 4 bases and J by 2 bases, 11 bases remained unmatched. The CDR3 extends over 18 amino acids. The CDR3, as DNA: TGCGCCAGCAGCCCCGCTAGTTCTAGCGGGAGGTTCACAGATACGCAGTATTTT. Residues: CASSPASSSGRFTDTQYF.

This clone came up once. This CDR3 reads CATSRAGQPSLAGEGTDTQYF. DNA for the CDR3: TGTGCCACCAGCAGAGCGGGACAGCCATCTCTAGCGGGAGAGGGGACAGATACGCAGTATTTT. The chain uses TRBV15 and TRBJ2-3; 10 bases align to TRBD2. V lost 1 base to trimming and J lost 3 bases; unmatched junction nucleotides: 19. The germline gives CDR1 LNHNV, CDR2 YYDKDF (reference sequence). The CDR3 has 21 residues.

The chain recombines TRBV9 with TRBJ1-2, with D maybe TRBD1 (6 bases). The CDR3 sequence is 16 residues long. The V gene's germline CDR1 is SGDLS and CDR2 YYNGEE. The ends were cut back, 0 bases at V and 4 bases at J, with 16 bases in the middle. This chain's CDR3 is CASSVVSRTATYGYTF. The DNA for the CDR3 is TGTGCCAGCAGCGTAGTTAGCAGGACAGCCACCTATGGCTACACCTTC.

The chain uses TRBV19 and TRBJ2-5; no reliable D call. The ends were cut back, 8 bases at V and 2 bases at J, with 9 bases in the middle. From germline, CDR1 is LNHDA and CDR2 SQIVND (reference sequence). The CDR3 covers 12 residues. In DNA form, the CDR3 reads TGTGCCAGTTCCCCAAAACAAGAGACCCAGTACTTC. It codes for CASSPKQETQYF.

This chain uses TRBV6-2 or TRBV6-3 with TRBJ2-7, with D unresolved. V was cut by 2 bases and J by 0 bases, with 8 bases left in between. CDR1 MNHEY and CDR2 SVGEGT come from the germline V gene. The CDR3 contains 14 residues. This chain's CDR3 is CASSYGRDSYEQYF. DNA for the CDR3: TGTGCCAGCAGTTACGGCCGTGACTCCTACGAGCAGTACTTC.

CDR3 region: CASSPIQGPWSEQFF. In nucleotides, the CDR3 is TGTGCCAGCAGCCCCATACAGGGACCCTGGAGTGAGCAGTTCTTC. The genes are TRBV7-6 and TRBJ2-1; possibly TRBD1 for D (6 bases). Germline CDR1 is SGHVS and CDR2 is FNYEAQ. This CDR3 is 15 amino acids long. Between the trimmed V and J ends, which lost 5 bases and 9 bases, there was a span of 20 bases.

The gene calls are TRBV24-1 and TRBJ1-2; a weak D match, TRBD1 (6 bases). The V gene's germline CDR1 is KGHDR and CDR2 SFDVKD. Trimming stripped 5 bases from V and 1 base from J, with 19 bases between. The CDR3 length is 17 residues. As DNA, the CDR3 is TGTGCCACCAGTGGCGGGGGCCGGGACGGACATAACTATGGCTACACCTTC. It encodes CATSGGGRDGHNYGYTF.

V is TRBV28 and J is TRBJ2-6; tentative D call: TRBD2 (6 bases). The CDR3 extends over 15 amino acids. The ends were cut back, 5 bases at V and 3 bases at J, with 11 bases in the middle. CDR1 MDHEN and CDR2 SYDVKM come from the germline V gene. CDR3 bases: TGTGCCAGCAGTGCCAGCGGGTTTGGGGCCAACGTCCTGACTTTC. Translated, it gives CASSASGFGANVLTF.

J is TRBJ2-3 and V is TRBV14; 11 bases line up with TRBD2. The CDR3 spans 19 residues. Trimming removed 1 base from V and 0 bases from J; junction bases left unmatched: 9. CDR1 SGHDN and CDR2 FVKESK come from the germline V gene. The chain's CDR3 is CASSQGSFSSGRSTDTQYF. CDR3 coding DNA: TGTGCCAGCAGCCAAGGGTCTTTCTCTAGCGGGAGGAGCACAGATACGCAGTATTTT.

The J gene is TRBJ1-1, the V gene TRBV7-2; D call uncertain. From germline, CDR1 is SGHTA and CDR2 FQGNSA. This CDR3 is 14 amino acids long. V lost 0 bases and J 9 bases, leaving 14 bases between the germline ends. This chain's CDR3 is CASSLAETSRQAFF. Here the CDR3 DNA reads TGTGCCAGCAGCTTAGCCGAGACATCAAGACAAGCTTTCTTT.

V gene TRBV9 combines with J gene TRBJ2-2, with 9 bases fitting TRBD2. The trim removed 1 base at V and 4 bases at J, leaving 5 bases unmatched. CDR1 and CDR2 from the germline V gene are SGDLS and YYNGEE. This CDR3 comprises 16 residues. This chain's CDR3 is CASSVRGRALTGELFF. The CDR3 DNA reads as TGTGCCAGCAGCGTACGCGGGAGGGCCCTCACCGGGGAGCTGTTTTTT.

V is TRBV19 and J is TRBJ2-1; tentatively, D is TRBD1 (6 bases). Trimming stripped 6 bases from V and 0 bases from J, with 6 bases between. Germline CDR1 reads LNHDA; CDR2 reads SQIVND (reference sequence). The CDR3 has 13 residues. The CDR3 nucleotides read TGTGCCAGTAGCAGGGGCTCCTACAATGAGCAGTTCTTC. It translates to CASSRGSYNEQFF.

The CDR3 sequence is CASSPDRVANQPQHF. CDR3 in DNA: TGTGCCAGCTCACCAGACAGGGTGGCCAATCAGCCCCAGCATTTT. This sequence joins TRBV18 and TRBJ1-5, with 7 bases aligning to TRBD1. CDR3 length equals 15 residues. The V segment lost 2 bases and the J segment 3 bases; nucleotides outside the gene matches: 4. From germline, CDR1 is KGHSH and CDR2 LQKENI.

The gene calls are TRBV24-1 and TRBJ1-5; possible D gene TRBD1, 6 bases. Germline CDR1 KGHDR, CDR2 SFDVKD. V gave up 7 bases and J gave up 0 bases, with 9 bases separating them. This CDR3 contains 14 residues. As DNA, the CDR3 is TGTGCCACCAGCCACAGGGATAGCAATCAGCCCCAGCATTTT. This codes for CATSHRDSNQPQHF.

The chain combines TRBV7-9 with TRBJ1-5; 7 bases agree with TRBD1. The V gene end was trimmed by 6 bases and the J gene end by 0 bases; junction bases not matched to a gene: 2. Germline-derived CDR1 and CDR2 are SEHNR and FQNEAQ (reference sequence). The CDR3 loop spans 14 amino acids. CDR3 in amino acids: CASSGTDSNQPQHF. Written as DNA, the CDR3 is TGTGCCAGCAGTGGGACAGATAGCAATCAGCCCCAGCATTTT.

This chain joins TRBV6-5 and TRBJ1-2; 9 bases agree with TRBD1. The CDR3 spans 14 residues. The V gene's germline CDR1 is MNHEY and CDR2 SVGAGI. Unmatched junction bases numbered 3, after V lost 4 bases and J lost 3 bases. The CDR3 DNA is TGTGCCAGCAGTTCCCGGGACAGGGACTATGGCTACACCTTC. Translating it yields CASSSRDRDYGYTF.

This clone was found once. The chain links TRBV6-6 to TRBJ1-3; tentative D call: TRBD1 (5 bases). The V gene lost 5 bases and the J gene lost 0 bases, with 8 bases spanning the gap. The CDR3 runs 14 residues. The V gene's germline CDR1 is MNHNY and CDR2 SVGAGI (reference sequence). CDR3 residues: CASSDSDSGNTIYF. For the CDR3, the DNA is TGTGCCAGCAGTGACAGTGACTCTGGAAACACCATATATTTT.

This chain links TRBV3-1 (or the pseudogene TRBV3-2) with TRBJ2-2; 11 nucleotides agree with TRBD1. Germline V gene lookup returns CDR1 LGHDT and CDR2 YNNKEL (reference sequence). The CDR3 sequence is 15 residues long. J was trimmed by 7 bases and V by 5 bases; bases with no gene match: 6. The CDR3 reads CASSEDRGHGGELFF. The CDR3 DNA follows: TGTGCCAGCAGCGAGGACAGGGGGCATGGCGGGGAGCTGTTTTTT.